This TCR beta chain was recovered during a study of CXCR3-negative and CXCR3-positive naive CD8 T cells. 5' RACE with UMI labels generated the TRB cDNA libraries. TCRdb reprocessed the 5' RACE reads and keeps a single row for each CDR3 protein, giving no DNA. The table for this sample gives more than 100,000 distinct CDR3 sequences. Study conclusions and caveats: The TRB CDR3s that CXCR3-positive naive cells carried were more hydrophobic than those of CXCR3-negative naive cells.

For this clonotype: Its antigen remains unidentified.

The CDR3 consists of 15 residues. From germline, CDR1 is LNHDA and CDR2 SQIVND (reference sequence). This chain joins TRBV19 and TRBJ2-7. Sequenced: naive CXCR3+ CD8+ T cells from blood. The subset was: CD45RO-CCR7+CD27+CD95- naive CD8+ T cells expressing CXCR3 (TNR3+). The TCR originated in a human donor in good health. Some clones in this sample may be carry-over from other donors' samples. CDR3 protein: CASSIFLKSSYEQYF.